The clone carrying this TCR beta chain was observed at least ten times. These data come from a study of regulatory T cells in long-lasting Graves disease. Indicated time point: newly diagnosed GD, antithyroid drugs for less than 3 months. TCR sequences were obtained from RNA taken from PBMCs. Building of the TCR beta libraries involved iRepertoire HTBI primers and Arm-PCR of CDR3 regions. Using its own MiXCR run on the multiplex PCR reads, TCRdb lists one record per CDR3 protein. The data show hundreds of thousands of distinct CDR3 sequences, more than 10% seen once. V was trimmed by 4 bases and J by 4 bases, leaving 10 bases between them. The CDR3 totals 13 residues. Germline V gene data show CDR1 as MNHEY and CDR2 as SVGEGT. The same sample was also studied in work on T cells in Graves' hyperthyroidism and ophthalmopathy. That study adds: Pregnant or lactating patients were excluded, as were those with uncontrolled infection or other autoimmune disease.

The sequence came from a woman between 25 and 40 years old with Graves disease. The sequencing here drew on peripheral blood mononuclear cells (PBMCs), taken at new diagnosis, from a patient treated with antithyroid drugs. This chain joins TRBV6-2 or TRBV6-3 and TRBJ1-1; unclear D gene. In DNA, the CDR3 is TGTGCCAGCAGTTGGGCCGTGGCCACTGAAGCTTTCTTT. Translated: CASSWAVATEAFF.